This TCR beta chain originates from a study of CD8+CD57+ T cells in acquired aplastic anemia. Notes on the study in general: Patients and controls were found to share approximately 31 CD8+ CDR3 sequences.

All patients picked for sequencing had shown, by flow cytometry, an expansion of CD8+CD57+ cells. The enrolled patients all had severe acquired aplastic anemia. The trim removed 4 bases at V and 8 bases at J, leaving 5 bases unmatched. Germline lookup yields CDR1 KGHDR and CDR2 SFDVKD. This CDR3 spans 14 amino acids. Worth noting for this clonotype: The antigen is unknown.

TCR beta VDJ combinations and CDR3 sequences were profiled from genomic DNA. TCRdb independently ran MiXCR on the reads; one entry per CDR3 protein. The sample records some 170,000 distinct CDR3 sequences, roughly three fifths being singletons. The receptor comes from a human donor with aplastic anemia. The sample consisted of sorted CD4+, CD8+, or CD8+CD57+ T cells (not recorded which) from PBMCs. The J gene is TRBJ2-3, the V gene TRBV24-1, with TRBD2 identical over 10 bases. The CDR3 bases are TGTGCCACCAGTGACCGGGAGCGGGAGGGTACGCAGTATTTT. It encodes CATSDREREGTQYF.